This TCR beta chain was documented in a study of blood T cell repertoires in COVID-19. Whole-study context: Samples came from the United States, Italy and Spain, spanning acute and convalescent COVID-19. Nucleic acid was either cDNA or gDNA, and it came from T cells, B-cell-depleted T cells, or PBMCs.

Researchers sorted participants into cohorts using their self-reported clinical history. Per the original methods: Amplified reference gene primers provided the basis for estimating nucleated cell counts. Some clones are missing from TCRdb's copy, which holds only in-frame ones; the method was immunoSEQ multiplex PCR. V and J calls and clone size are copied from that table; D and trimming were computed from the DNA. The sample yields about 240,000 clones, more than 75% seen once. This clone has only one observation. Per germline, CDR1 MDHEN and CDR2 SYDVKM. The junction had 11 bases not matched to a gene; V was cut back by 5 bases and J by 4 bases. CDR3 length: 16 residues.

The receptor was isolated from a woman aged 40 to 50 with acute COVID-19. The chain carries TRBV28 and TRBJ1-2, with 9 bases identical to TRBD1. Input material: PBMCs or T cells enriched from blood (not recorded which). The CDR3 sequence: CASSLGGQGWGYGYTF. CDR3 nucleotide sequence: TGTGCCAGCAGTCTCGGGGGACAGGGATGGGGCTATGGCTACACCTTC.